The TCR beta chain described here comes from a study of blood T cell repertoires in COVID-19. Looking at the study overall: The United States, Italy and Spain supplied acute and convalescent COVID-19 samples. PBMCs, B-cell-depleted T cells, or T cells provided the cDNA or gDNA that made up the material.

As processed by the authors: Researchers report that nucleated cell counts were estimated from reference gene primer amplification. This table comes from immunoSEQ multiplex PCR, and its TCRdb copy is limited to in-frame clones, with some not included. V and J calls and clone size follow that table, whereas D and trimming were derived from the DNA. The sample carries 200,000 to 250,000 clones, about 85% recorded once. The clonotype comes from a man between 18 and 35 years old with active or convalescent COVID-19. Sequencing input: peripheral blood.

CDR3 nucleotide sequence: TGTGCCAGCAGCTTACACGGAGCGGAGACCCAGTACTTC. Its protein is CASSLHGAETQYF. The V call is TRBV7-2, the J call TRBJ2-5; D is ambiguous. CDR3 length: 13 amino acids. Germline CDR1 and CDR2: SGHTA and FQGNSA. The V gene lost 2 bases and the J gene lost 5 bases, with 9 bases spanning the gap.